These 17 T cell receptor beta chains originate from one sample sequenced in a study of blood T cell repertoires in COVID-19. Generated by immunoSEQ multiplex PCR, the TCRdb table keeps only in-frame clones and is missing some. Of 300,000 to 450,000 clones listed, approximately 87% are singletons. Sequencing used PBMCs or T cells enriched from blood (not recorded which). The receptors here all came from a man aged 40-49 years in a cohort exposed to, infected with or recovered from COVID-19 (not recorded which).

This chain links TRBV29-1 with TRBJ1-5; the D gene is possibly TRBD1 (5 bases). Germline V gene data show CDR1 as SQVTM and CDR2 as ANQGSEA. The CDR3 is 11 amino acids. Deletions cut 8 bases from V and 6 bases from J, with 11 bases between. The DNA for the CDR3 is TGCAGCTGCGGGGGTCGTCAGCCCCAGCATTTT. Its protein is CSCGGRQPQHF.

V gene TRBV27 combines with J gene TRBJ1-2; 7 nucleotides align to TRBD1. The V gene end was trimmed by 5 bases and the J gene end by 7 bases; junction bases not matched to a gene: 10. Germline assignment: CDR1 MNHEY and CDR2 SMNVEV (reference sequence). This CDR3 region has 14 residues. The CDR3 reads CASSPQQGTRGYTF. The CDR3 nucleotides read TGTGCCAGCAGTCCCCAACAGGGGACGCGTGGCTACACCTTC.

This clone was seen only once. The chain links TRBV25-1 to TRBJ1-1, with D perhaps matching TRBD1 (6 bases). Per the germline V gene, CDR1 is MGHDK and CDR2 is SYGVNS. This CDR3 contains 16 residues. The V end was cut by 2 bases, the J end by 1 base, with 14 bases between. The chain's CDR3 is CASSEPGGAANTEAFF. In DNA, the CDR3 is TGTGCCAGCAGTGAACCGGGGGGGGCGGCGAACACTGAAGCTTTCTTT.

The chain is built from TRBV24-1 and TRBJ2-3, with D possibly being TRBD2 (6 bases). Per germline, CDR1 KGHDR and CDR2 SFDVKD. CDR3 length: 16 amino acids. The V gene lost 4 bases and the J gene lost 1 base, with 14 bases spanning the gap. Here the CDR3 DNA reads TGTGCCACCAGTGACCCCGCTAGCGACGGCACAGATACGCAGTATTTT. Its protein is CATSDPASDGTDTQYF.

The chain couples TRBV18 to TRBJ1-5; D call uncertain. V lost 2 bases and J lost 3, with 11 bases in between. The CDR3 runs 15 residues. Looked up from germline, CDR1 is KGHSH and CDR2 is LQKENI. The DNA for the CDR3 is TGTGCCAGCTCACCAACGGCGGGAAACAATCAGCCCCAGCATTTT. Its translation: CASSPTAGNNQPQHF.

J is TRBJ1-2 and V is TRBV7-9; D might be TRBD1 (5 bases). Germline V gene sequence: CDR1 SEHNR, CDR2 FQNEAQ (reference sequence). V lost 1 base to trimming and J lost 3 bases, with 9 bases between them. The CDR3 covers 14 residues. The CDR3 bases are TGTGCCAGCAGCTTAGGGGGCTCGGACTATGGCTACACCTTC. This codes for CASSLGGSDYGYTF.

The chain couples TRBV11-2 to TRBJ2-7; D remains unclear. The germline gives CDR1 SGHAT, CDR2 FQNNGV. Trimming removed 2 bases from V and 3 bases from J, with 5 bases in between. The CDR3 has 12 amino acids. CDR3 sequence: CASSLQVYEQYF. The CDR3 nucleotides read TGTGCCAGCAGCTTACAGGTCTACGAGCAGTACTTC.

The J gene is TRBJ1-1, the V gene TRBV11-2, with 8 nucleotides matching TRBD1. Trimming cost V 0 bases and J 1 base; bases outside gene matches: 1. Per germline, CDR1 SGHAT and CDR2 FQNNGV. The CDR3 contains 15 residues. The CDR3 sequence: CASSLEGQANTEAFF. The CDR3 region has the DNA TGTGCCAGCAGCTTAGAGGGACAGGCGAACACTGAAGCTTTCTTT. Drawing the rest from reference TRBV11-2 and TRBJ1-1, the complete variable domain is EAGVAQSPRYKIIEKRQSVAFWCNPISGHATLYWYQQILGQGPKLLIQFQNNGVVDDSQLPKDRFSAERLKGVDSTLKIQPAKLEDSAVYLCASSLEGQANTEAFFGQGTRLTVV.

V gene TRBV6-5 combines with J gene TRBJ2-7; TRBD2 matches at 9 bases. CDR1 is MNHEY, CDR2 SVGAGI, per germline. This CDR3 region has 13 residues. V was pared by 10 bases and J by 0 bases, with 4 bases of the junction left unmatched. The CDR3 sequence: CAILAGSSYEQYF. In DNA form, the CDR3 reads TGTGCCATCCTAGCGGGGAGCTCCTACGAGCAGTACTTC.

This clone was picked up a small number of times. The V gene is TRBV6-5, the J gene TRBJ2-7, with 11 bases fitting TRBD2. The CDR3 covers 15 residues. The junction had 8 bases not matched to a gene; V was cut back by 6 bases and J by 4 bases. Germline assignment: CDR1 MNHEY and CDR2 SVGAGI. CDR3 amino acids: CASRRGLAGPYEQYF. As DNA, the CDR3 is TGTGCCAGCAGACGCGGACTAGCGGGCCCTTACGAGCAGTACTTC.

This chain uses TRBV2 with TRBJ1-2; 7 positions agree with TRBD1. V lost 6 bases, J lost 8 bases, and 9 bases stayed unmatched. The CDR3 totals 13 residues. Germline lookup yields CDR1 SNHLY and CDR2 FYNNEI. CDR3 loop: CASRYRGTGGYTF. The CDR3 DNA reads TGTGCCAGCAGATACAGGGGAACGGGGGGCTACACCTTC.

The gene calls are TRBV6-6 and TRBJ2-1; no reliable D call. V was pared by 6 bases and J by 0 bases, with 15 bases between. There are 16 residues in the CDR3. Germline-derived CDR1 and CDR2 are MNHNY and SVGAGI (reference sequence). The CDR3 DNA reads as TGTGCCAGCAGCCACTATCCGGATGCCTCCTACAATGAGCAGTTCTTC. Protein product: CASSHYPDASYNEQFF.

The chain combines TRBV7-3 with TRBJ2-1; D not certain. The V gene's germline CDR1 is SGHTA and CDR2 FQGTGA. The CDR3 is 11 amino acids. V dropped 7 bases and J dropped 15 bases, with 16 bases sitting between them. The CDR3 coding sequence is TGTGCCAGCACCCCCGGAGCTAGTCGGTTCTTC. Translated: CASTPGASRFF.

The chain combines TRBV18 with TRBJ2-7, with 7 nucleotides matching TRBD1. Germline V gives CDR1 KGHSH, CDR2 LQKENI. J gave up 3 bases and V 6 bases, and 11 bases lay outside the gene matches. The CDR3 loop spans 15 amino acids. The CDR3 loop reads CASSLQPGQNYEQYF. CDR3 nucleotides: TGTGCCAGCTCCCTACAGCCGGGACAGAACTACGAGCAGTACTTC.

The chain combines TRBV6-1 with TRBJ1-1, with TRBD1 identical over 10 bases. The CDR3 sequence is 13 residues long. The germline V gene encodes CDR1 MNHNS and CDR2 SASEGT. The V gene end was trimmed by 3 bases and the J gene end by 10 bases; junction bases not matched to a gene: 5. The CDR3 loop is CASSERDRGSAFF. Written as DNA, the CDR3 is TGTGCCAGCAGTGAGAGGGACAGGGGCTCAGCTTTCTTT.

The chain joins TRBV28 to TRBJ2-1; 11 bases line up with TRBD1. V was clipped by 1 base and J by 9 bases; unmatched bases: 2. The germline V gene has CDR1 MDHEN and CDR2 SYDVKM. The CDR3 extends over 14 amino acids. The DNA of the CDR3 is TGTGCCAGCAGTTTATCGGACAGGGGGCGTGAGCAGTTCTTC. The encoded protein is CASSLSDRGREQFF.

The gene calls are TRBV18 and TRBJ2-3, with 14 nucleotides matching TRBD2. Trimming removed 1 base from V and 4 bases from J; junction bases left unmatched: 7. CDR1 is KGHSH, CDR2 LQKENI, per germline. The CDR3 runs to 18 residues. The CDR3 spells CASSPRGTSGSFSDTQYF. The DNA for the CDR3 is TGTGCCAGCTCACCACGTGGGACTAGCGGGAGTTTTTCAGATACGCAGTATTTT.